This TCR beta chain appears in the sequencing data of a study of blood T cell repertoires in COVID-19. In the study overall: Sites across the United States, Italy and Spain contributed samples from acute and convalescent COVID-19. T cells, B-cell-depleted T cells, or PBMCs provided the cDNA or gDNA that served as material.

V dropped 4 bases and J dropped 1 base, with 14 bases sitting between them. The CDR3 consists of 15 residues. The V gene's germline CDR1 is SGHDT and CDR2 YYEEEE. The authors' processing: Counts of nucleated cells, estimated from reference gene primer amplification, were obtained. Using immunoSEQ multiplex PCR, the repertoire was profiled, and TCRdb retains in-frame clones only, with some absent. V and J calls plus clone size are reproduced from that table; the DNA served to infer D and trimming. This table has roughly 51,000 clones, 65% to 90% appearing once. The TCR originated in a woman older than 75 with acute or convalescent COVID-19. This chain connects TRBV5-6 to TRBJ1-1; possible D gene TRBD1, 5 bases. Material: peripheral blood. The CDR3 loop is CASSRRGTGNTEAFF. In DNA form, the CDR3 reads TGTGCCAGCAGCCGTAGGGGAACGGGGAACACTGAAGCTTTCTTT.